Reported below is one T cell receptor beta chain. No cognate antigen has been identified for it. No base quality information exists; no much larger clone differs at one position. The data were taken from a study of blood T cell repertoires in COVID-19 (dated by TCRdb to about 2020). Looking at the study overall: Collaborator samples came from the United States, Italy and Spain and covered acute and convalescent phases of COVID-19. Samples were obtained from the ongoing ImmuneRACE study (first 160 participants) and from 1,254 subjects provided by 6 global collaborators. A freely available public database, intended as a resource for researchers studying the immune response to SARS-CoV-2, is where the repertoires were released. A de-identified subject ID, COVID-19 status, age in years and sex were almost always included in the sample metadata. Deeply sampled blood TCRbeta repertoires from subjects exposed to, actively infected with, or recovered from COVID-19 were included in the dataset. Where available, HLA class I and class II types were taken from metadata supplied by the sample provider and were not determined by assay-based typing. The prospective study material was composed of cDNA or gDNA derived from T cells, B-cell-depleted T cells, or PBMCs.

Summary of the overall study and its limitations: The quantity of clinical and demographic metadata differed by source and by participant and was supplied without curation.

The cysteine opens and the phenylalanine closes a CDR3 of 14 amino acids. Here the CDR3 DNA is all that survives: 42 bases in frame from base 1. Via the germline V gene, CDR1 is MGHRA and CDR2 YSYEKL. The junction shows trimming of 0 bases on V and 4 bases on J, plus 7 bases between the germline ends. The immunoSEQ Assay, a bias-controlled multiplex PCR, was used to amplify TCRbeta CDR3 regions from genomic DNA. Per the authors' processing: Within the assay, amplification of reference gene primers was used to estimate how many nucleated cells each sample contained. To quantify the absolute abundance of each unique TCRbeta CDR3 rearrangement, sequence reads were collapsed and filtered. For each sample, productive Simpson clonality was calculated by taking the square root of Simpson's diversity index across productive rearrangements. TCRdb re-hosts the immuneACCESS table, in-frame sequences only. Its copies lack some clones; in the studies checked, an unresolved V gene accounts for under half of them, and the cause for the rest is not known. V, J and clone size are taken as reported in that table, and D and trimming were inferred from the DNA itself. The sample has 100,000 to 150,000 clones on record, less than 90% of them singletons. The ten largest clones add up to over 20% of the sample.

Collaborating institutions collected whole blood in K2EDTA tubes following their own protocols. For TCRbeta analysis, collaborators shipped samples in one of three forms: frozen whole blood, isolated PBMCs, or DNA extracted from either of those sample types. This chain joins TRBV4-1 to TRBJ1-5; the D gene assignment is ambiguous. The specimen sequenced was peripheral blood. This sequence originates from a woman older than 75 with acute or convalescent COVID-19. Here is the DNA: TGCGCCAGCAGCCAAGAATTTAGTAATCAGCCCCAGCATTTT. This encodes CASSQEFSNQPQHF.